This T cell receptor (beta chain) was captured in a study of cytomegalovirus exposure and HLA in healthy donors. The CDR3 is 17 residues long. The V gene's germline CDR1 is SGHNT and CDR2 YYREEE (reference sequence). Trimming took 4 bases from V and 3 from J; bases not matched to a gene: 12. With 60 Vbeta and 13 Jbeta primers, the PCR was carried out. This table comes from immunoSEQ multiplex PCR, and its TCRdb copy is limited to in-frame clones, with some not included. The data show about 82,000 clones, about 77% seen once. Sequencing was carried out using PBMCs. The TCR originated in a middle-aged man in good health and CMV-seronegative. The gene calls are TRBV5-4 and TRBJ2-3, with TRBD1 identical over 9 bases. CDR3 nucleotide sequence: TGTGCCAGCAGCCCCGCTGGACAGGGGTTTACGACAGATACGCAGTATTTT. Translation gives CASSPAGQGFTTDTQYF.